These T cell receptor beta chains were read from a single sample in a study of radiation and T cells in renal cell carcinoma. Assay used: immunoSEQ multiplex PCR; TCRdb lists only in-frame clones, some missing. Of 90,000 to 100,000 clones in the sample, 86% are singletons; the top ten hold approximately 8.1%. The sequencing used blood, collected from a patient whose treatment included radiotherapy and nephrectomy. The receptors derive from a man aged 50-60 years with renal cell carcinoma. CDR3s include the opening cysteine and the closing phenylalanine or tryptophan. The order of the fields is J gene, clone size, D gene, V gene, CDR3 protein, CDR3 DNA. A D gene is named only where the DNA matches it firmly. Only some rows state a clone size, as once, few, many or a class for expanded clones.

TRBJ2-1 | few | . | TRBV9 | CASSVGLPGTGHYNEQFF | TGTGCCAGCAGCGTAGGACTCCCCGGGACCGGACACTACAATGAGCAGTTCTTC
TRBJ1-6 | . | TRBD1 | TRBV5-1 | CASSLGTGEHSPLHF | TGCGCCAGCAGCTTGGGGACAGGCGAGCACTCACCCCTCCACTTT
TRBJ2-3 | . | TRBD2 | TRBV27 | CASSLVAGDADTQYF | TGTGCCAGCAGTTTAGTAGCGGGAGACGCAGATACGCAGTATTTT
TRBJ2-7 | . | TRBD1 | TRBV6-1 | CASSGPIHGTGISYEQYF | TGTGCCAGCAGTGGACCTATTCATGGGACAGGGATTTCCTACGAGCAGTACTTC
TRBJ1-1 | once | . | TRBV6-5 | CASTYGENWAEAFF | TGTGCCAGCACTTACGGGGAAAATTGGGCTGAAGCTTTCTTT
TRBJ2-5 | . | TRBD2 | TRBV6-5 | CASSYSRREVEETQYF | TGTGCCAGCAGTTACTCTCGGCGGGAGGTGGAAGAGACCCAGTACTTC
TRBJ2-2 | . | . | TRBV7-2 | CASSPYEGMLFF | TGTGCCAGCAGCCCGTATGAGGGTATGCTGTTTTTT
TRBJ2-7 | . | . | TRBV7-2 | CASSIPPGPIIF | TGTGCCAGCAGCATCCCCCCGGGACCTATTATCTTC
TRBJ2-1 | . | . | TRBV28 | CASSSWTTSSYNEQFF | TGTGCCAGCAGTTCCTGGACTACCAGCTCCTACAATGAGCAGTTCTTC
TRBJ2-1 | . | . | TRBV5-1 | CASSLAGVVNEQFF | TGCGCCAGCAGCTTGGCGGGAGTGGTAAATGAGCAGTTCTTC
TRBJ1-3 | . | TRBD1 | TRBV5-1 | CASSLGTGASSGNTIYF | TGCGCCAGCAGCCTCGGGACAGGGGCGAGCTCTGGAAACACCATATATTTT
TRBJ2-7 | . | TRBD2 | TRBV5-1 | CASSRETSAYEQYF | TGCGCCAGCAGCCGGGAGACTAGCGCCTACGAGCAGTACTTC
TRBJ2-7 | . | . | TRBV11-2 | CASSLTRPWGQRVSYEQYF | TGTGCCAGCAGCTTAACGCGACCCTGGGGCCAGCGGGTCTCCTACGAGCAGTACTTC
TRBJ1-6 | . | . | TRBV6-5 | CASSELSYNSPLHF | TGTGCCAGCAGTGAGCTCTCCTATAATTCACCCCTCCACTTT
TRBJ1-5 | . | . | TRBV9 | CASSVAPSNQPQHF | TGTGCCAGCAGCGTAGCGCCCAGCAATCAGCCCCAGCATTTT
TRBJ2-2 | few | . | TRBV7-6 | CASSLGQTLGGGELFF | TGTGCCAGCAGCTTAGGACAGACTTTAGGAGGCGGGGAGCTGTTTTTT
TRBJ2-7 | . | . | TRBV28 | CASGRGGDGEQYF | TGTGCCAGCGGTCGGGGCGGGGATGGCGAGCAGTACTTC
TRBJ1-1 | . | . | TRBV28 | CASSYLGHREAFF | TGTGCCAGCAGTTACTTGGGACACCGAGAAGCTTTCTTT
TRBJ1-6 | once | . | TRBV6-1 | CASNNRERSPLHF | TGTGCCAGCAATAACAGGGAAAGGTCACCCCTCCACTTT
TRBJ2-7 | . | TRBD2 | TRBV6-5 | CASSYTSGRGEQYF | TGTGCCAGCAGTTACACTAGCGGGAGAGGCGAGCAGTACTTC
TRBJ2-1 | . | TRBD2 | TRBV11-2 | CASSLDTSGELRSEQFF | TGTGCCAGCAGCTTAGACACTAGCGGGGAACTAAGAAGTGAGCAGTTCTTC
TRBJ1-4 | . | . | TRBV7-9 | CASSPFEKLFF | TGTGCCAGCAGCCCCTTCGAAAAACTGTTTTTT
TRBJ1-3 | . | . | TRBV9 | CASSVDDRSSGNTIYF | TGTGCCAGCAGCGTAGATGACAGGAGCTCTGGAAACACCATATATTTT
TRBJ2-1 | . | TRBD1 | TRBV15 | CATSRDRVFNEQFF | TGTGCCACCAGCCGGGACAGGGTTTTCAATGAGCAGTTCTTC
TRBJ2-1 | . | TRBD2 | TRBV9 | CASSVFAGTTYNEQFF | TGTGCCAGCAGCGTTTTTGCGGGGACTACCTACAATGAGCAGTTCTTC
TRBJ2-5 | . | TRBD2 | TRBV4-3 | CASSQDPSGGASETQYF | TGCGCCAGCAGCCAAGACCCTAGCGGGGGGGCCTCGGAGACCCAGTACTTC
TRBJ1-6 | . | . | TRBV4-3 | CASTRDTGIDSPLHF | TGCGCCAGCACTCGAGACACGGGTATCGATTCACCCCTCCACTTT
TRBJ2-1 | . | . | TRBV5-4 | CASSFGQLIDPSYNEQFF | TGTGCCAGCAGCTTTGGACAGTTAATCGATCCCTCCTACAATGAGCAGTTCTTC
TRBJ2-7 | . | TRBD2 | TRBV19 | CASSSTSGSSYEQYF | TGTGCCAGTAGTAGCACTAGCGGTAGCTCCTACGAGCAGTACTTC
TRBJ2-5 | . | TRBD2 | TRBV6-5 | CASSILAGGPETQYF | TGTGCCAGCAGCATACTAGCGGGAGGGCCAGAGACCCAGTACTTC
TRBJ2-7 | . | . | TRBV6-6 | CASSYSLAFYEQYF | TGTGCCAGCAGTTACTCGCTAGCCTTCTACGAGCAGTACTTC
TRBJ1-2 | . | TRBD1 | TRBV5-1 | CASSLQGAPGYTF | TGCGCCAGCAGCTTACAGGGGGCGCCTGGCTACACCTTC
TRBJ2-2 | . | . | TRBV6-5 | CASSPKQGYTGELFF | TGTGCCAGCAGTCCGAAACAGGGATACACCGGGGAGCTGTTTTTT
TRBJ2-2 | . | . | TRBV6-1 | CASSEGVVWHGELFF | TGTGCCAGCAGTGAAGGAGTAGTATGGCACGGGGAGCTGTTTTTT
TRBJ1-5 | . | . | TRBV2 | CASSELSGSNQPQHF | TGTGCCAGCAGTGAATTGTCAGGGTCCAATCAGCCCCAGCATTTT
TRBJ2-7 | . | TRBD1 | TRBV6-5 | CASRIGQESRGQYF | TGTGCCAGCAGAATAGGACAGGAATCGCGCGGGCAGTACTTC
TRBJ1-4 | . | . | TRBV4-3 | CASSQRDIGSNEKLFF | TGCGCCAGCAGCCAGAGGGACATCGGGTCTAATGAAAAACTGTTTTTT
TRBJ1-3 | . | . | TRBV6-5 | CASSYGGNRGNTIYF | TGTGCCAGCAGTTACGGGGGAAATCGGGGAAACACCATATATTTT
TRBJ2-3 | . | . | TRBV7-9 | CASSSSSLADTQYF | TGTGCCAGCAGCTCCTCAAGCCTGGCGGATACGCAGTATTTT
TRBJ2-3 | . | . | TRBV5-1 | CASSLGFGGLDTQYF | TGCGCCAGCAGCTTGGGGTTCGGGGGCCTGGATACGCAGTATTTT
TRBJ2-1 | few | TRBD2 | TRBV5-1 | CASSLLAGVDSNEQFF | TGCGCCAGCAGCTTGCTCGCGGGAGTTGACTCCAATGAGCAGTTCTTC
TRBJ2-1 | . | TRBD1 | TRBV7-6 | CASSAGTGGDEQFF | TGTGCCAGCAGCGCCGGGACAGGGGGAGATGAGCAGTTCTTC
TRBJ2-5 | . | . | TRBV5-1 | CASSWDIQETQYF | TGCGCCAGCAGCTGGGACATTCAAGAGACCCAGTACTTC
TRBJ2-3 | . | . | TRBV28 | CASSFYGSDTQYF | TGTGCCAGCAGTTTTTACGGTTCAGATACGCAGTATTTT
TRBJ1-2 | . | . | TRBV29-1 | CSVVFRAGYTF | TGCAGCGTTGTGTTTAGGGCTGGCTACACCTTC
TRBJ1-5 | . | . | TRBV6-1 | CASTWGGTNQPQHF | TGTGCCAGCACCTGGGGCGGCACCAATCAGCCCCAGCATTTT
TRBJ1-1 | . | TRBD1 | TRBV2 | CASIVLRTGITEAFF | TGTGCCAGCATTGTGTTGCGGACAGGGATAACTGAAGCTTTCTTT
TRBJ2-7 | once | . | TRBV29-1 | CSVTGGDHEQYF | TGCAGCGTCACAGGGGGGGACCACGAGCAGTACTTC
TRBJ1-4 | . | . | TRBV25-1 | CASSEYEKLFF | TGTGCCAGCAGTGAATATGAAAAACTGTTTTTT
TRBJ2-5 | . | . | TRBV5-1 | CASSLEGYRETQYF | TGCGCCAGCAGCTTGGAAGGGTATCGGGAGACCCAGTACTTC
TRBJ1-5 | . | . | TRBV18 | CASSPGRIGNQPQHF | TGTGCCAGCTCACCCGGCAGGATTGGCAATCAGCCCCAGCATTTT
TRBJ1-2 | . | TRBD1 | TRBV19 | CASSMEGTALSFYGYTF | TGTGCCAGTAGTATGGAAGGGACAGCCCTATCTTTCTATGGCTACACCTTC
TRBJ1-2 | . | . | TRBV5-1 | CASSLDGQEGGYTF | TGCGCCAGCAGCTTGGATGGGCAGGAGGGTGGCTACACCTTC
TRBJ1-1 | . | . | TRBV5-1 | CASSSPGVKDTEAFF | TGCGCCAGCAGCTCCCCGGGGGTCAAGGACACTGAAGCTTTCTTT
TRBJ1-2 | few | . | TRBV6-5 | CASSSTSYGYTF | TGTGCCAGCAGTTCCACTTCGTATGGCTACACCTTC
TRBJ1-4 | once | . | TRBV27 | CASSLSLRGAISEKLFF | TGTGCCAGCAGTTTATCCCTACGAGGGGCAATTAGTGAAAAACTGTTTTTT
TRBJ1-4 | . | . | TRBV28 | CASSVQGTLLGEKLFF | TGTGCCAGCAGTGTACAGGGAACTCTACTGGGGGAAAAACTGTTTTTT